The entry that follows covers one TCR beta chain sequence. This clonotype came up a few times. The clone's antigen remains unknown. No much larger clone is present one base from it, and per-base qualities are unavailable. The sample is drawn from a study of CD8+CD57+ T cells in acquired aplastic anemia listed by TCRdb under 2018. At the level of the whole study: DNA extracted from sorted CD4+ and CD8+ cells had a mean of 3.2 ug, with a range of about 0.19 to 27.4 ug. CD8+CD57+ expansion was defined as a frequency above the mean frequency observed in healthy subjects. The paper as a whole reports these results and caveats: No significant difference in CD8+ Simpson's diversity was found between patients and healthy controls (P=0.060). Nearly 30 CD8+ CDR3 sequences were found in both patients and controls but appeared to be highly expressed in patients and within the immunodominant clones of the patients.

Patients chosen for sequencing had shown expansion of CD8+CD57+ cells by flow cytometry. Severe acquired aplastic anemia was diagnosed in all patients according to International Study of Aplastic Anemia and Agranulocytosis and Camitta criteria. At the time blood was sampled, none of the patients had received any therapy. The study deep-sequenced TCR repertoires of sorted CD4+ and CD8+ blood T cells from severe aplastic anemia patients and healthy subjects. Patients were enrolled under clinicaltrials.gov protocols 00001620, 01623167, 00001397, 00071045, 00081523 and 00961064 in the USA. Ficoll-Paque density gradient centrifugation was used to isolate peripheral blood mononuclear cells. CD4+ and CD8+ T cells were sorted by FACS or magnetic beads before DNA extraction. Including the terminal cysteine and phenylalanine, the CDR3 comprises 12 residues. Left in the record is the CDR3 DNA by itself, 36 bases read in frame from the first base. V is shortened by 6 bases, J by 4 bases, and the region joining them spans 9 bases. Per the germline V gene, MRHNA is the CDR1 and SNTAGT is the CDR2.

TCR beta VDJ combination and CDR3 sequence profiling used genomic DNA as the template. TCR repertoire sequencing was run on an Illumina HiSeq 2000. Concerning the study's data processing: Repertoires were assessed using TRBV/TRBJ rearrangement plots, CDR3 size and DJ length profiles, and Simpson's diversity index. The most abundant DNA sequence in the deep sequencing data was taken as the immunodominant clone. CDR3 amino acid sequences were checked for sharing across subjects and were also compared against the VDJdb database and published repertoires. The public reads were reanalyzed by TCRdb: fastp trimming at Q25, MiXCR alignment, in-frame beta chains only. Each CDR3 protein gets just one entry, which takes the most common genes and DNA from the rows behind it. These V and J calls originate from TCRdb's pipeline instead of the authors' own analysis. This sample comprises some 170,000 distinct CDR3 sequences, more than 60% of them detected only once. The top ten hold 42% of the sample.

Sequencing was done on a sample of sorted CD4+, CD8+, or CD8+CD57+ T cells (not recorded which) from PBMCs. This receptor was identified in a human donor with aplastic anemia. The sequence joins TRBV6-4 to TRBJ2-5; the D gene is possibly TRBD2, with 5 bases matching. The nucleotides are TGTGCCAGCAGCCCGGCGGGAGAGACCCAGTACTTC. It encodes CASSPAGETQYF.